This T cell receptor beta chain emerged from a study of graft-versus-host responses after intestinal transplantation. On the study more broadly: The recipients all started with anti-thymocyte globulin induction and then took tacrolimus and steroids for 2 to 3 years. Regarding the study as a whole: Across patients carrying graft-donor T cell macrochimerism, allografts held high graft-versus-host to host-versus-graft clonal ratios. Levels of circulating GvH clones at their peak were associated with early post-transplant HvG declines. Recipient marrow held GvH clones, some first seen in ileum or blood.

Deletions cut 10 bases from V and 7 bases from J, with 20 bases between. Germline assignment: CDR1 ENHRY and CDR2 SYGVKD. This CDR3 has 14 residues. Only in-frame clones appear in the TCRdb table, and some are missing; sequencing was by immunoSEQ multiplex PCR. The sample has fewer than 85,000 clones, roughly 94% seen once. On this clone: Its antigen is not identified.

This chain uses TRBV10-3 with TRBJ1-5; weak D call: TRBD1 (5 bases). This clonotype originated in a human donor who received an intestinal transplant. The material was unstimulated CD8+ T cells sorted from spleen or lymph node cells, obtained before intestinal transplant. The CDR3 DNA follows: TGTGCCAGTCGGCCCAGGGTATTCGGGCAGCCCCAGCATTTT. Its protein product is CASRPRVFGQPQHF.